The clone carrying this TCR beta chain was observed a handful of times. The antigen remains undetermined. CDR1 is LNHDA and CDR2 is SQIVND in the germline V gene (reference sequence). V shed 3 bases and J shed 4 bases, with 3 bases lying between them. CDR3 length: 11 amino acids. This record comes from a study of response to subunit inactivated influenza vaccine. Study outcomes and limitations: The authors suggested that few new T cells are recruited per seasonal influenza vaccination.

TCRdb redid the calling of the RT-PCR reads with MiXCR, one entry per CDR3 protein. Seen here are over 650,000 distinct CDR3 sequences, 18% observed once, and the top ten hold roughly 11%. This rearrangement joins TRBV19 to TRBJ2-5; D remains unclear. The origin of this receptor is a man aged 45-65 years who received an inactivated influenza vaccine. The sample consisted of PBMCs from blood, taken 4 to 6 days after vaccination. This CDR3 reads CASSMGETQYF. CDR3 nucleotides: TGTGCCAGTAGTATGGGAGAGACCCAGTACTTC.